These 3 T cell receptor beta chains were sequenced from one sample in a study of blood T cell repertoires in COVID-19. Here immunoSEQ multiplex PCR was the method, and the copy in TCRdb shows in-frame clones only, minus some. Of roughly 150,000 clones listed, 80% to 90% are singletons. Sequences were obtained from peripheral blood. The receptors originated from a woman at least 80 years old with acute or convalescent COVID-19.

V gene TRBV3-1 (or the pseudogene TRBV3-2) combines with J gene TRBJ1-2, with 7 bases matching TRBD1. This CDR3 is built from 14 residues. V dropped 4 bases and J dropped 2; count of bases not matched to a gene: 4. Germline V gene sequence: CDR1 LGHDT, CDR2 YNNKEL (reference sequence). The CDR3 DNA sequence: TGTGCCAGCAGCCCAGGACAGGCGAACTATGGCTACACCTTC. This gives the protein CASSPGQANYGYTF.

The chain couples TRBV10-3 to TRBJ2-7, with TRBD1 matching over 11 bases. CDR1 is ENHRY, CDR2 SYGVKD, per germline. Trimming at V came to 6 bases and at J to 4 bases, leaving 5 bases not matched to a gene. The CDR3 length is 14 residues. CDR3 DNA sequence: TGTGCCATCAGAACCGGGACAGGGGGTTACGAGCAGTACTTC. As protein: CAIRTGTGGYEQYF.

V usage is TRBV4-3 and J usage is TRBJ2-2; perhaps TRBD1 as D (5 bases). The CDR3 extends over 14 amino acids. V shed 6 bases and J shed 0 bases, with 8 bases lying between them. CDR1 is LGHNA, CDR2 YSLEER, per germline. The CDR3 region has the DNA TGCGCCAGCAGTGGACAACCGAACACCGGGGAGCTGTTTTTT. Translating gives CASSGQPNTGELFF.